The 32 T cell receptor beta chains reported below all come from one sample, sequenced in a study of blood T cell repertoires in COVID-19. Sequencing used immunoSEQ multiplex PCR; TCRdb keeps in-frame clones, though not all of them. In the table there are about 120,000 clones, around 82% of which are singletons. The sequenced sample consisted of peripheral blood. These receptors were taken from a human donor in a cohort sampled during active COVID-19.

Only one count was recorded for this clone. The chain carries TRBV3-1 (or the pseudogene TRBV3-2) and TRBJ2-1; TRBD2 matches at 12 bases. Germline V gives CDR1 LGHDT, CDR2 YNNKEL (reference sequence). The CDR3 totals 18 residues. V lost 3 bases and J lost 7; bases outside the gene matches: 13. This CDR3 reads CASSQVLAGGPEGNEQFF. In DNA, the CDR3 is TGTGCCAGCAGCCAGGTCCTAGCGGGGGGGCCGGAGGGGAATGAGCAGTTCTTC.

The genes are TRBV4-1 and TRBJ2-5; tentative D call: TRBD1 (5 bases). V lost 0 bases, J lost 5 bases, and 16 bases lay in between. Germline V gene sequence: CDR1 MGHRA, CDR2 YSYEKL. CDR3 length: 16 amino acids. As DNA, the CDR3 is TGCGCCAGCAGCCAAGATAAGCAGGGCCTCCACGAGACCCAGTACTTC. It encodes CASSQDKQGLHETQYF.

The V call is TRBV7-2, the J call TRBJ2-7; D possibly corresponds to TRBD2 (6 bases). Germline V gene data show CDR1 as SGHTA and CDR2 as FQGNSA. This CDR3 comprises 15 residues. V was pared by 3 bases and J by 2 bases, with 14 bases between. CDR3 protein: CASSLVTGVPYEQYF. CDR3 coding DNA: TGTGCCAGCAGCTTGGTCACGGGGGTCCCCTACGAGCAGTACTTC.

The V call is TRBV3-1 (or the pseudogene TRBV3-2), the J call TRBJ2-3; maybe TRBD2 (7 bases). V was trimmed by 1 base and J by 0 bases, leaving 11 bases between them. The CDR3 extends over 16 amino acids. Germline V gives CDR1 LGHDT, CDR2 YNNKEL (reference sequence). The chain's CDR3 is CASSQGRGASTDTQYF. In DNA form, the CDR3 reads TGTGCCAGCAGCCAAGGACGGGGGGCGAGCACAGATACGCAGTATTTT.

The chain is built from TRBV21-1 and TRBJ1-6; whether TRBD1, the table's D call, matches the DNA was not checked. TRBV21-1 is listed as a pseudogene. The CDR3 spans 19 residues. CDR3 amino acids: CASSLSGTGPSSYNSPLHF. The CDR3 nucleotides read TGTGCCAGCAGCTTATCCGGGACAGGACCGAGCTCCTATAATTCACCCCTCCACTTT.

V is TRBV5-4 and J is TRBJ2-1; 9 bases fit TRBD2. Germline lookup yields CDR1 SGHNT and CDR2 YYREEE (reference sequence). Germline trimming cut 3 bases from V and 2 bases from J; bases unmatched to any gene: 12. This CDR3 region has 18 residues. The chain's CDR3 is CASSSRLSGGGAYNEQFF. CDR3 coding DNA: TGTGCCAGCAGCTCCAGGTTGAGTGGCGGGGGGGCCTACAATGAGCAGTTCTTC.

The chain employs TRBV6-5 and TRBJ1-5, with D perhaps matching TRBD1 (6 bases). V was trimmed by 5 bases and J by 2 bases, leaving 13 bases between them. CDR3 size: 15 residues. CDR1 and CDR2 (germline): MNHEY, SVGAGI. CDR3 coding DNA: TGTGCCAGCAGTAAACGGGGGGCTGGCAATCAGCCCCAGCATTTT. Translated, it gives CASSKRGAGNQPQHF.

The rearrangement uses TRBV11-2 and TRBJ2-7; 10 bases map to TRBD1. The CDR3 length is 14 residues. Germline CDR1 and CDR2: SGHAT and FQNNGV. V lost 3 bases to trimming and J lost 6 bases; unmatched junction nucleotides: 5. CDR3 nucleotides: TGTGCCAGCAGCTTCAGGGACAGGGGACCCGAGCAGTACTTC. The encoded protein is CASSFRDRGPEQYF.

V is TRBV5-6 and J is TRBJ2-3, with TRBD2 matching over 9 bases. CDR1 is SGHDT and CDR2 is YYEEEE in the germline V gene. Trimming cost V 5 bases and J 10 bases; bases outside gene matches: 5. The CDR3 runs 12 residues. The CDR3 region is CASSSRLAAQYF. The DNA for the CDR3 is TGTGCCAGCAGTTCCCGACTAGCGGCGCAGTATTTT. Full variable domain (rest looked up from reference TRBV5-6 and TRBJ2-3): DAGVTQSPTHLIKTRGQQVTLRCSPKSGHDTVSWYQQALGQGPQFIFQYYEEEERQRGNFPDRFSGHQFPNYSSELNVNALLLGDSALYLCASSSRLAAQYFGPGTRLTVL.

The chain uses TRBV2 and TRBJ2-5; TRBD2 aligns across 11 bases. V trimming: 6 bases; J trimming: 4 bases; junction bases outside the gene matches: 7. Germline CDR1 reads SNHLY; CDR2 reads FYNNEI. The CDR3 totals 15 residues. The CDR3 loop reads CASRPTSGGGETQYF. The CDR3 DNA reads as TGTGCCAGCAGGCCTACTAGCGGGGGTGGAGAGACCCAGTACTTC. Combining the CDR3 with reference TRBV2 and TRBJ2-5 gives the whole variable domain EPEVTQTPSHQVTQMGQEVILRCVPISNHLYFYWYRQILGQKVEFLVSFYNNEISEKSEIFDDQFSVERPDGSNFTLKIRSTKLEDSAMYFCASRPTSGGGETQYFGPGTRLLVL.

The chain combines TRBV9 with TRBJ2-7; 8 nucleotides line up with TRBD2. CDR3 size: 14 residues. CDR1 and CDR2 (germline): SGDLS, YYNGEE. V lost 0 bases and J lost 5; bases outside the gene matches: 4. In DNA form, the CDR3 reads TGTGCCAGCAGCGTAGGGGAGCGGGGGCACGAGCAGTACTTC. This gives the protein CASSVGERGHEQYF.

V usage is TRBV7-8 and J usage is TRBJ1-4; D might be TRBD1 (6 bases). V lost 1 base to trimming and J lost 7 bases, with 16 bases between them. The germline V gene has CDR1 SGHVS and CDR2 FQNEAQ. The CDR3 sequence is 16 residues long. In DNA form, the CDR3 reads TGTGCCAGCAGCTTAGGTTCAGGGGAGTTTTTTGAAAAACTGTTTTTT. Translation: CASSLGSGEFFEKLFF.

This clone was observed a few times. This chain uses TRBV28 with TRBJ2-7; 9 bases fit TRBD1. CDR3 size: 15 residues. V lost 4 bases and J lost 6; bases outside the gene matches: 10. Per germline, CDR1 MDHEN and CDR2 SYDVKM. CDR3 bases: TGTGCCAGCAGTTCATCGACGGGACAGGGTTCCGAGCAGTACTTC. Translating gives CASSSSTGQGSEQYF.

The genes are TRBV5-1 and TRBJ2-7, with TRBD1 as a possible D gene (5 bases). The germline CDR1 and CDR2 sequences are SGHRS and YFSETQ. V was clipped by 4 bases and J by 2 bases, with 13 bases between them. There are 14 residues in the CDR3. The CDR3 region is CASSTRPGTYEQYF. The DNA of the CDR3 is TGCGCCAGCAGCACGAGGCCAGGGACCTACGAGCAGTACTTC.

The V and J genes are TRBV7-8 and TRBJ2-1, with no clear D. From germline, CDR1 is SGHVS and CDR2 FQNEAQ. The V and J ends lost 5 bases and 6 bases respectively, with 11 bases between them. The CDR3 loop spans 13 amino acids. The CDR3 here is CASSPWPFNEQFF. The CDR3 nucleotides are TGTGCCAGCAGCCCATGGCCCTTCAATGAGCAGTTCTTC.

This clone was seen a few times. V usage is TRBV24-1 and J usage is TRBJ1-2, with 8 bases identical to TRBD1. This CDR3 spans 14 amino acids. The V gene's germline CDR1 is KGHDR and CDR2 SFDVKD. The J segment lost 7 bases and the V segment lost 3 bases, leaving 6 bases of the junction unmatched. The DNA for the CDR3 is TGTGCCACCAGTGATCGGACAGGGATCTCTGGCTACACCTTC. This translates into CATSDRTGISGYTF.

The gene calls are TRBV7-9 and TRBJ1-1; D is possibly TRBD1 (6 bases). The CDR3 consists of 15 residues. Trimming left V 0 bases short and J 1 base short, with 9 bases between. Germline V gene sequence: CDR1 SEHNR, CDR2 FQNEAQ (reference sequence). The DNA of the CDR3 is TGTGCCAGCAGCTTAGCGGGAGGGGGGAACACTGAAGCTTTCTTT. It specifies CASSLAGGGNTEAFF.

The chain has TRBV5-1 and TRBJ2-2; the D gene is possibly TRBD2 (5 bases). CDR1 and CDR2 from the germline V gene are SGHRS and YFSETQ. The CDR3 extends over 14 amino acids. V was trimmed by 0 bases and J by 4 bases, leaving 7 bases between them. In nucleotides, the CDR3 is TGCGCCAGCAGCTTGGGGCGGGTCACCGGGGAGCTGTTTTTT. As protein: CASSLGRVTGELFF.

The rearrangement links TRBV29-1 to TRBJ1-2, with 7 bases identical to TRBD1. Per germline, CDR1 SQVTM and CDR2 ANQGSEA. The CDR3 length is 12 residues. V dropped 3 bases and J dropped 4; count of bases not matched to a gene: 2. The DNA for the CDR3 is TGCAGCGTTGAGACAGGGATCTATGGCTACACCTTC. It yields the protein CSVETGIYGYTF.

This chain joins TRBV28 and TRBJ1-2; D perhaps matches TRBD1 (5 bases). CDR1 is MDHEN, CDR2 SYDVKM, per germline. Trimming cost V 5 bases and J 0 bases, with 16 bases left between them. This CDR3 is built from 16 residues. CDR3 region: CASSPPGGAPNYGYTF. CDR3 DNA sequence: TGTGCCAGCAGTCCACCCGGCGGGGCGCCTAACTATGGCTACACCTTC.

This chain links TRBV19 with TRBJ1-5, with 8 positions matching TRBD1. This CDR3 comprises 15 residues. V lost 7 bases and J lost 0; bases outside the gene matches: 5. Germline V lookup: CDR1 LNHDA, CDR2 SQIVND (reference sequence). The CDR3, as DNA: TGTGCCAGTACCTCGACAGGGGATAGCAATCAGCCCCAGCATTTT. It translates to CASTSTGDSNQPQHF. Complete variable domain (other parts from reference TRBV19 and TRBJ1-5): DGGITQSPKYLFRKEGQNVTLSCEQNLNHDAMYWYRQDPGQGLRLIYYSQIVNDFQKGDIAEGYSVSREKKESFPLTVTSAQKNPTAFYLCASTSTGDSNQPQHFGDGTRLSIL.

This chain uses TRBV6-1 with TRBJ2-1; 9 nucleotides match TRBD2. The CDR3 has 12 amino acids. The V gene end was trimmed by 2 bases and the J gene end by 16 bases; junction bases not matched to a gene: 6. Germline CDR1 and CDR2: MNHNS and SASEGT. The CDR3 loop reads CASSETGTSFFF. The CDR3 bases are TGTGCCAGCAGTGAAACCGGGACTAGCTTTTTCTTC.

The sample holds a few counts of this clone. This rearrangement joins TRBV5-4 to TRBJ2-1; 9 bases are a match to TRBD1. V was clipped by 4 bases and J by 5 bases; unmatched bases: 7. Germline-derived CDR1 and CDR2 are SGHNT and YYREEE (reference sequence). This CDR3 spans 15 amino acids. CDR3 DNA sequence: TGTGCCAGCAGCCCGAAGGGGACAGGGCACAATGAGCAGTTCTTC. Translated: CASSPKGTGHNEQFF.

The chain couples TRBV9 to TRBJ2-2; D is perhaps TRBD2 (6 bases). V was shortened by 0 bases and J by 4 bases, with 7 bases between the two germline ends. This CDR3 has 14 amino acids. Germline V lookup: CDR1 SGDLS, CDR2 YYNGEE. The CDR3 DNA reads as TGTGCCAGCAGCGTAGTGGGGGGCACCGGGGAGCTGTTTTTT. Translating gives CASSVVGGTGELFF. The full variable domain, with the rest looked up from reference TRBV9 and TRBJ2-2, is DSGVTQTPKHLITATGQRVTLRCSPRSGDLSVYWYQQSLDQGLQFLIQYYNGEERAKGNILERFSAQQFPDLHSELNLSSLELGDSALYFCASSVVGGTGELFFGEGSRLTVL.

The chain couples TRBV10-2 to TRBJ2-2; a possible D gene is TRBD1 (5 bases). Germline V gene data show CDR1 as WSHSY and CDR2 as SAAADI. Trimming left V 8 bases short and J 4 bases short, with 14 bases between. The CDR3 runs to 14 residues. CDR3 sequence reads: CASVAGPSTGELFF. CDR3 nucleotides: TGCGCCAGCGTCGCAGGGCCGAGCACCGGGGAGCTGTTTTTT.

This clone was recorded a few times. The rearrangement joins TRBV7-9 to TRBJ1-3; the match to TRBD1 covers 8 bases. There are 13 residues in the CDR3. Trimming cost V 6 bases and J 9 bases; bases outside gene matches: 7. Germline lookup yields CDR1 SEHNR and CDR2 FQNEAQ (reference sequence). CDR3 coding DNA: TGTGCCAGCAGTAAAGACAGGGGCGGCACCATATATTTT. Amino acids: CASSKDRGGTIYF. The full variable domain, completed using reference TRBV7-9 and TRBJ1-3, is DTGVSQNPRHKITKRGQNVTFRCDPISEHNRLYWYRQTLGQGPEFLTYFQNEAQLEKSRLLSDRFSAERPKGSFSTLEIQRTEQGDSAMYLCASSKDRGGTIYFGEGSWLTVV.

CDR3 sequence (DNA): TGTGCCAGCAGCCCTAGGACAGGACCATTTTCTGGAAACACCATATATTTT. Translated, it gives CASSPRTGPFSGNTIYF. The chain recombines TRBV6-2 or TRBV6-3 with TRBJ1-3; 7 bases map to TRBD1. Trimming removed 6 bases from V and 1 base from J; junction bases left unmatched: 12. The CDR3 covers 17 residues. Germline V CDR1 and CDR2: MNHEY, SVGEGT.

The chain employs TRBV11-2 and TRBJ2-5, with D tentatively TRBD2 (6 bases). The CDR3 has 14 residues. The germline CDR1 and CDR2 sequences are SGHAT and FQNNGV. The germline V and J ends were trimmed by 6 bases and 4 bases, with 15 bases remaining between them. CDR3 loop: CASREAGRRETQYF. CDR3 nucleotides: TGTGCCAGCAGGGAGGCGGGGCGGAGAGAGACCCAGTACTTC.

V is TRBV3-1 (or the pseudogene TRBV3-2) and J is TRBJ1-1, with a tentative D call TRBD1 (6 bases). Trimming took 0 bases from V and 0 from J, leaving 11 bases between them. Germline-derived CDR1 and CDR2 are LGHDT and YNNKEL (reference sequence). The CDR3 covers 16 residues. CDR3 bases: TGTGCCAGCAGCCAAGATGGCAGGGGAATGAACACTGAAGCTTTCTTT. It codes for CASSQDGRGMNTEAFF.

The chain employs TRBV28 and TRBJ2-7; no definite D call. Germline V gene data show CDR1 as MDHEN and CDR2 as SYDVKM. The CDR3 contains 15 residues. Trimming shortened V by 5 bases and J by 0 bases, and 14 bases separated the two germline ends. The chain's CDR3 is CASSVQSAYSYEQYF. The CDR3 DNA reads TGTGCCAGCAGTGTTCAGAGCGCGTACTCCTACGAGCAGTACTTC. The full variable domain, completed using reference TRBV28 and TRBJ2-7, is DVKVTQSSRYLVKRTGEKVFLECVQDMDHENMFWYRQDPGLGLRLIYFSYDVKMKEKGDIPEGYSVSREKKERFSLILESASTNQTSMYLCASSVQSAYSYEQYFGPGTRLTVT.

This chain links TRBV5-5 with TRBJ2-1; 7 nucleotides agree with TRBD1. The V gene end was trimmed by 1 base and the J gene end by 10 bases; junction bases not matched to a gene: 11. The CDR3 consists of 15 residues. Per germline, CDR1 SGHKS and CDR2 YYEKEE (reference sequence). The DNA of the CDR3 is TGTGCCAGCAGCTTGCTAGACAGGGAGCGAGGGGAGCAGTTCTTC. It specifies CASSLLDRERGEQFF.

This chain connects TRBV30 to TRBJ2-3; 11 bases fit TRBD2. The CDR3 has 16 residues. V shed 0 bases and J 5 bases; nucleotides not matched to a gene: 7. The germline V gene has CDR1 GTSNPN and CDR2 SVGIG (reference sequence). The CDR3 is CAWSVCCSGGGDTQYF. CDR3 nucleotide sequence: TGTGCCTGGAGTGTATGCTGTAGCGGGGGGGGAGATACGCAGTATTTT. The full variable domain, with the rest looked up from reference TRBV30 and TRBJ2-3, is SQTIHQWPATLVQPVGSPLSLECTVEGTSNPNLYWYRQAAGRGLQLLFYSVGIGQISSEVPQNLSASRPQDRQFILSSKKLLLSDSGFYLCAWSVCCSGGGDTQYFGPGTRLTVL.